This T cell receptor (beta chain) was sequenced for a study of early T cells in non-severe SARS-CoV-2 infection (dated by TCRdb to the early 2020s). For the study in its entirety: Bulk RNA from unsorted whole blood was used for TCR sequencing, so alpha and beta chains could not be paired.

Libraries were built with 5' RACE. The run used a NextSeq 500. In the TCR library protocol, unique molecular identifiers were attached to individual cDNA molecules to correct for PCR bias and sequencing error. TCR alpha and beta chains were both sequenced, and the abundances of alpha and beta sequences in each sample were closely correlated with each other. As for the authors' bioinformatics: Decombinator V4 was used to annotate TCR sequences for V gene, J gene and CDR3. Expanded TCRs were defined as changing significantly between any two time points under a Poisson model with p below 0.0001. TCR abundances were normalised to the total number of TCRs sequenced in each sample and reported as counts per million. MAIT TCRs were defined by TRAV1-2 paired with TRAJ12, TRAJ20 or TRAJ33, and iNKT TCRs by TRAV10 paired with TRAJ18. VDJdb, accessed 1 November 2021, was searched for CMV, EBV and SARS-CoV-2 annotated TCRs, with TCRs annotated for multiple antigens excluded. TCRdb's own reprocessing of the public reads used fastp at Q25 and MiXCR and kept productive beta chains. Identical CDR3 protein sequences are pooled into one entry, listed with their most common genes and DNA. TCRdb assigned the V and J calls; the authors' analysis was not used. This sample gives some 96,000 distinct CDR3 sequences in total; approximately 10% of them show up just once. Together, the top ten hold roughly 4.5% of the sample.

The table lists this clonotype with a few counts. What this receptor recognizes is not known. Per-nucleotide qualities are absent, and no much larger clonotype sits a single base away. CDR1 is given as SGHRS and CDR2 as YFSETQ, both from the germline V gene. V is pared back by 3 bases and J by 5 bases, with 16 bases lying between the germline termini. The CDR3 runs 15 amino acids, cysteine and phenylalanine included. CDR3 DNA is the only sequence kept; it has 45 bases, read in frame from the first base. The study at large found these results: Matching against VDJdb was skewed toward anti-spike CD8 responses, likely underestimated virus-specific expansions, and missed private and CD4 specificities.

This was a case-control study nested in a cohort of healthcare workers in London, UK, who had nasopharyngeal swab PCR tests and blood samples taken every week. Healthcare workers were enrolled in the week of the UK lockdown, from 23 to 31 March 2020, and were followed every week for up to roughly 16 weeks. Source: whole blood, taken at baseline. The rearrangement joined TRBV5-1 to TRBJ2-3; the D gene is perhaps TRBD1, on 6 matching bases. The receptor's source is an adult who was a healthcare worker with PCR-confirmed SARS-CoV-2 infection or an uninfected control (not recorded which). At the DNA level, the sequence is TGCGCCAGCAGCTACAGGGACGGGGAAGGAGATACGCAGTATTTT. Its product reads: CASSYRDGEGDTQYF.